The TCR beta chain under discussion was sequenced for a study of cytomegalovirus exposure and HLA in healthy donors. With 60 Vbeta and 13 Jbeta primers, the PCR was carried out. TCRdb keeps only in-frame clones here, not all; method: immunoSEQ multiplex PCR. This sample carries 100,000 to 150,000 clones, 74% of them seen once, and the ten largest clones take 4%. V gave up 3 bases and J gave up 6 bases; unmatched junction bases: 7. The CDR3 covers 14 residues. CDR1 is SGHDT and CDR2 is YYEEEE in the germline V gene. This TCR was sampled from a man aged 35-49 years in good health and CMV-seropositive. The chain employs TRBV5-6 and TRBJ2-3; 7 nucleotides line up with TRBD1. Sequencing input: PBMCs. The CDR3 nucleotides are TGTGCCAGCAGCTCACAGGGGATCCCGGATACGCAGTATTTT. Residues: CASSSQGIPDTQYF.